These 12 T cell receptor beta chains came from one sample sequenced in a study of Tregs in tolerant kidney transplant recipients. Recipients received nonmyeloablative bone marrow transplants from related graft donors, with transient mixed chimerism. Generated by immunoSEQ multiplex PCR, the TCRdb table keeps only in-frame clones and is missing some. The sample records about 64,000 clones, roughly 86% being singletons. The material sequenced was CD4+ T cells from blood (PBMCs), taken 6 months after the transplant. These receptors came from a human patient who received a combined kidney and bone marrow transplant. Some of the T cells might come from the graft donor.

This rearrangement joins TRBV29-1 to TRBJ1-5; 7 nucleotides align to TRBD1. The CDR3 has 14 amino acids. V gave up 5 bases and J gave up 5 bases; unmatched junction bases: 9. The germline V gene encodes CDR1 SQVTM and CDR2 ANQGSEA. CDR3 bases: TGCAGCGTTCCGTCGGGACAGAACGATCAGCCCCAGCATTTT. It translates to CSVPSGQNDQPQHF.

The chain's CDR3 is CASSAGVRETQYF. For the CDR3, the DNA is TGCGCCAGCAGCGCGGGAGTTCGAGAGACCCAGTACTTC. The chain employs TRBV5-1 and TRBJ2-5; TRBD2 matches 7 bases. This CDR3 has 13 amino acids. Per germline, CDR1 SGHRS and CDR2 YFSETQ. J was trimmed by 4 bases and V by 4 bases; bases with no gene match: 4.

The rearrangement links TRBV7-2 to TRBJ2-5; 9 bases line up with TRBD2. CDR3 length equals 14 residues. The J segment lost 4 bases and the V segment lost 3 bases, leaving 3 bases of the junction unmatched. CDR1 is SGHTA, CDR2 FQGNSA, per germline. CDR3: CASSLGLALETQYF. CDR3 coding DNA: TGTGCCAGCAGCTTGGGACTAGCCCTAGAGACCCAGTACTTC.

The V gene is TRBV2, the J gene TRBJ2-2; 12 bases align to TRBD2. The CDR3 spans 15 residues. The V segment lost 6 bases and the J segment 4 bases; nucleotides outside the gene matches: 3. Germline V gene data show CDR1 as SNHLY and CDR2 as FYNNEI. The DNA for the CDR3 is TGTGCCAGCAGCGCTAGCGGGAGGGGCACCGGGGAGCTGTTTTTT. Translation: CASSASGRGTGELFF.

The V gene is TRBV30, the J gene TRBJ1-3; 7 nucleotides line up with TRBD1. Germline CDR1 reads GTSNPN; CDR2 reads SVGIG (reference sequence). Trimming at V came to 3 bases and at J to 2 bases, leaving 4 bases not matched to a gene. This CDR3 spans 14 amino acids. The CDR3 DNA reads TGTGCCTGGAGCCGAGACAGGGCTGGAAACACCATATATTTT. This gives the protein CAWSRDRAGNTIYF. Full variable domain (outside the CDR3, taken from reference TRBV30 and TRBJ1-3): SQTIHQWPATLVQPVGSPLSLECTVEGTSNPNLYWYRQAAGRGLQLLFYSVGIGQISSEVPQNLSASRPQDRQFILSSKKLLLSDSGFYLCAWSRDRAGNTIYFGEGSWLTVV.

The gene calls are TRBV4-2 and TRBJ2-2; tentative D call: TRBD2 (7 bases). Germline-derived CDR1 and CDR2 are LGHNA and YNFKEQ. Between the trimmed V and J ends, which lost 4 bases and 0 bases, there was a span of 24 bases. This CDR3 is built from 20 residues. The CDR3 nucleotides are TGTGCCAGCAGCCCAGCCTTTGGGGTTGGGGGGGCTTCGAACACCGGGGAGCTGTTTTTT. Amino acid sequence: CASSPAFGVGGASNTGELFF.

This clone occurred a few times. Other DNA sequences in this specimen translate into the identical CDR3. The rearrangement joins TRBV6-5 to TRBJ1-6; D gene ambiguous. The CDR3 runs to 16 residues. The V end was cut by 2 bases, the J end by 4 bases, with 12 bases between. Germline CDR1 and CDR2: MNHEY and SVGAGI. The chain's CDR3 is CASSYGWRQYNSPLHF. The CDR3, as DNA: TGTGCCAGCAGTTACGGGTGGAGGCAGTATAATTCACCCCTCCACTTT.

The chain has TRBV6-1 and TRBJ1-2; 7 bases map to TRBD1. CDR1 and CDR2 from the germline V gene are MNHNS and SASEGT. The CDR3 has 13 amino acids. Trimming removed 4 bases from V and 4 bases from J; junction bases left unmatched: 3. The CDR3 DNA reads as TGTGCCAGCAGTGCGAGACAGGGCTATGGCTACACCTTC. This encodes CASSARQGYGYTF.

This chain joins TRBV19 and TRBJ1-1; D is possibly TRBD1 (6 bases). The CDR3 runs 12 residues. V lost 5 bases and J 3 bases, leaving 7 bases between the germline ends. CDR1 LNHDA and CDR2 SQIVND come from the germline V gene (reference sequence). CDR3 amino acids: CASSYRDTEAFF. The CDR3 DNA follows: TGTGCCAGTAGTTACAGGGACACTGAAGCTTTCTTT.

The chain uses TRBV5-1 and TRBJ1-2; D is perhaps TRBD1 (6 bases). The V end was cut by 5 bases, the J end by 3 bases, with 14 bases between. CDR1 and CDR2 from the germline V gene are SGHRS and YFSETQ. This CDR3 is built from 14 residues. Here the CDR3 DNA reads TGCGCCAGCAGACGGGGACACCAAGACTATGGCTACACCTTC. It encodes CASRRGHQDYGYTF. The complete variable domain, with remaining parts taken from reference TRBV5-1 and TRBJ1-2, reads KAGVTQTPRYLIKTRGQQVTLSCSPISGHRSVSWYQQTPGQGLQFLFEYFSETQRNKGNFPGRFSGRQFSNSRSEMNVSTLELGDSALYLCASRRGHQDYGYTFGSGTRLTVV.

This clone appeared a single time. The V gene is TRBV7-2, the J gene TRBJ1-1; D ambiguous. The V end was cut by 1 base, the J end by 1 base, with 7 bases between. In germline, CDR1 is SGHTA, CDR2 FQGNSA. The CDR3 loop spans 14 amino acids. CDR3 DNA: TGTGCCAGCAGCTTAGGGCAAACGAACACTGAAGCTTTCTTT. Translated, it gives CASSLGQTNTEAFF.

The chain couples TRBV19 to TRBJ2-3, with 7 bases aligning to TRBD2. This CDR3 is built from 13 residues. V was pared by 4 bases and J by 5 bases, with 3 bases of the junction left unmatched. CDR1 and CDR2 from the germline V gene are LNHDA and SQIVND (reference sequence). The CDR3 nucleotides are TGTGCCAGTAGTACCGCGGGGGAAGATACGCAGTATTTT. Residues: CASSTAGEDTQYF.